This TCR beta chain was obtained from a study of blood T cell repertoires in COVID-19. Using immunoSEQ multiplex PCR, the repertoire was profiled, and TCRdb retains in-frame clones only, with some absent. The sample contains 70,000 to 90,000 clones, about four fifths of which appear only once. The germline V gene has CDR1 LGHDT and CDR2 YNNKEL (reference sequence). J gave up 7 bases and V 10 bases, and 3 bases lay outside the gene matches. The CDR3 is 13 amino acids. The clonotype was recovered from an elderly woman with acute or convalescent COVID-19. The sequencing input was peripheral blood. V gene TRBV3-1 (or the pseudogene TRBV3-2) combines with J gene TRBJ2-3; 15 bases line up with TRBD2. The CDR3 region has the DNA TGTGCCACGGGACTAGCGGGAGGAAATACGCAGTATTTT. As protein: CATGLAGGNTQYF.